Reported below is one T cell receptor (beta chain). This entry belongs to a study of blood T cell repertoires in COVID-19. Original processing methods: Reference gene primer amplification yielded estimated nucleated cell counts. Some clones are missing from TCRdb's copy, which holds only in-frame ones; the method was immunoSEQ multiplex PCR. V and J calls plus clone size are reproduced from that table; the DNA served to infer D and trimming. Altogether over 350,000 clones are present, around nine tenths being singletons, with the ten largest covering roughly a tenth. Membership in each cohort depended on participant-reported clinical history. Cohort 3 donors were reported recovered after two negative PCRs, clearance, or symptom resolution. The clonotype originates from a woman aged 45-65 years who had recovered from COVID-19. The sample comprised PBMCs or T cells enriched from blood (not recorded which).

CDR3 protein: CASTGTGGLYTEAFF. In DNA form, the CDR3 reads TGTGCCAGCACCGGGACAGGGGGATTATACACTGAAGCTTTCTTT. The chain employs TRBV3-1 (or the pseudogene TRBV3-2) and TRBJ1-1, with 11 nucleotides matching TRBD1. The V gene's germline CDR1 is LGHDT and CDR2 YNNKEL (reference sequence). The V segment lost 7 bases and the J segment 3 bases; nucleotides outside the gene matches: 7. This CDR3 is 15 amino acids long.